This T cell receptor (beta chain) emerged from a study of cytomegalovirus exposure and HLA in healthy donors. About the study: The 120 or so validation repertoires were produced on the same platform as the 550 to 700 repertoires of the first cohort. This was reported in a later analysis.

In germline, CDR1 is MNHEY, CDR2 SMNVEV (reference sequence). J was trimmed by 2 bases and V by 6 bases; bases with no gene match: 9. The CDR3 runs to 15 residues. In regard to this clone: Its specificity is not known.

Notes on the study in general: The study labeled more than 150 TCR beta chains cytomegalovirus-associated. Whilst most TCR sequences proved rare, a subset of public TCRs occurred across many donors. Three CMV-associated chains were confirmed in vitro to be specific for CMV antigens.

Produced via immunoSEQ multiplex PCR; TCRdb's table is partial and in-frame only. The table shows 85,000 to 95,000 clones, with approximately 96% occurring only once. V and J are TRBV27 and TRBJ1-2; 7 nucleotides match TRBD1. Specimen: PBMCs. The source of this sequence is a man aged 18 to 29 in good health and CMV-seronegative. CDR3 sequence reads: CASRRGQEPNYGYTF. The CDR3 nucleotides read TGTGCCAGCAGACGCGGACAGGAACCAAACTATGGCTACACCTTC.